The clone carrying this TCR beta chain was counted many times. This entry is derived from a study of T cells in Graves' hyperthyroidism and ophthalmopathy. Study information: Peripheral blood was taken when the disease was first diagnosed, before any treatment began.

In making diagnoses, clinical symptoms, serum thyroxine and TRAb, thyroid ultrasound and orbital computed tomography were all used. The investigators amplified TCR beta CDR3 regions from RNA transcripts. RT-PCR in the first round (using the HTBI primer set) targeted the TCR CDR3. One entry per CDR3 protein, called by TCRdb with MiXCR from the multiplex PCR reads. Among 500,000 to 650,000 distinct CDR3 sequences listed, 13% to 15% were seen once. Trimming removed 3 bases from V and 1 base from J, with 13 bases in between. In germline, CDR1 is LNHDA, CDR2 SQIVND (reference sequence). The CDR3 runs to 16 residues.

The sequence was collected from a woman aged 45 to 65 with Graves' ophthalmopathy. Sequencing used blood. The gene calls are TRBV19 and TRBJ1-5; the D is unclear. The CDR3 here is CASSITGQSSNQPQHF. The CDR3 nucleotides are TGTGCCAGTAGTATTACCGGGCAATCCAGCAATCAGCCCCAGCATTTT.